This TCR beta chain was recorded in a study of T cell repertoires and HLA-DP antigens. By its share, this clone is medium-sized (0.01 to 0.1%). What it recognizes is unknown. Per the germline V gene, CDR1 is SGHAT and CDR2 is FQNNGV. The CDR3 has 15 amino acids. J lost 2 bases, V lost 1 base, and 4 bases had no gene match. Profiling relied on immunoSEQ multiplex PCR, and the TCRdb table lists in-frame clones only, not all of them. The sample consists of about 73,000 clones, about 80% of them appearing once. The sample was CD4+ T cells from PBMCs. This sequence originates from a man aged 55 to 70 in good health and CMV-seronegative. The genes are TRBV11-2 and TRBJ1-2; 7 bases match TRBD1. The CDR3 nucleotides are TGTGCCAGCAGCTTAGGCAGGGGGTGGAACTATGGCTACACCTTC. As protein: CASSLGRGWNYGYTF.